This T cell receptor (beta chain) was observed in a study of blood T cells in healthy people across ages (dated by TCRdb to 2014 to 2015). A note on the overall study: Template switching captured roughly one uniquely barcoded TCR beta cDNA molecule per two T cells in model experiments. The donors were split into four age groups: young (average about 16 years), middle-aged (nearly 40), aged (approximately 59) and long-lived (roughly 77). Using deep sequencing normalized with unique cDNA molecular identifiers, the study measured how TCR beta repertoire diversity changes with age. Donors of different ages were randomly distributed across sequencing lanes to avoid experimental bias. Two additional independent replicas of 1 million unique cDNA reads from the same blood draw were analyzed for two donors (one aged 18 to 30 and one aged 80 or older).

What the work shows at the level of the full study, not this receptor alone: The CMV infection status of donors was not known, potentially confounding age-related changes in expanded clonotypes. A strong correlation was found between observed TCR beta diversity and the percentage of naive T cells measured by flow cytometry. Total diversity estimates from one million sequenced T cells were considered lower bounds and underestimates. As age increased, observed TCR beta diversity per million T cells dropped in a roughly linear way, and a significant reduction was already evident by age 40. Compared with the aged group, the long-lived group had more naive CD4+ T cells, fewer expanded clones and increased TCR diversity, suggesting age selection. Because profiling used bulk unsorted PBMCs, naive and antigen-experienced compartments could not be compared conclusively.

Based on the germline V gene, the CDR1 and CDR2 sequences are SGHRS and YFSETQ. The CDR3, from cysteine to phenylalanine, totals 18 residues. Just the 54-base CDR3 DNA is kept, in frame starting at base 1. V sheds 1 base and J sheds 0 bases, leaving 17 bases between their ends. The receptor library was made with 5' RACE. The sequencing machine was an Illumina HiSeq 2500. A second PCR of about 6 to 11 cycles was performed with a sample-barcoded 5' primer and a J-beta primer mix. A unique molecular identifier was introduced onto each TCR beta cDNA molecule by a template-switch 5' adaptor carrying 12 random nucleotides. At least 2.5 million CDR3-containing paired-end reads were obtained from each sample. All of the RNA was converted into first-strand cDNA using the Mint cDNA synthesis kit, with a TRBC-specific oligonucleotide serving as the primer. Following uracil-DNA glycosylase treatment, a first 18-cycle PCR with universal primers M1SS and BC2_uni_R was performed on all cDNA. From the authors' description of their analysis: Each sample was normalized by randomly selecting 1 million high-quality reads, each carrying a distinct molecular identifier. Instead of being binned into consensus sequences, reads that shared molecular identifiers were thrown out. CDR3 identification, clonotype clustering and error correction used MiTCR with a Q25 quality threshold and the strictest error-elimination algorithm. A nonparametric unseen species model with Euler transformation was used to estimate a lower bound on total TCR beta diversity. In TCRdb, the public reads were trimmed at Q25 with fastp and aligned with MiXCR, with productive beta chains retained. For every CDR3 protein sequence, its rows merge into one entry that carries the most common genes and DNA. The V and J calls reflect TCRdb's pipeline rather than the authors' work. The sample has around 650,000 distinct CDR3 sequences on record, about 30% of them singletons. Together, the top ten hold 15% of the sample.

This clonotype appeared many times. Its recognized antigen is unknown. Base quality data are lacking; no much larger clone is found one base away. The donors were roughly 38 Caucasian individuals from Russia, aged roughly 6 to 100 years, who were systemically healthy. Each donor gave ten milliliters of peripheral blood, collected into EDTA-treated Vacutainer tubes. PBMCs were isolated by Ficoll-Paque density-gradient centrifugation, with at least 6 million obtained per sample. Trizol reagent was used to extract total RNA from PBMCs, with at least 6 micrograms per sample. Naive CD45RAhigh/CD27high T cell percentages were measured by flow cytometry on a PBMC aliquot from every donor.

The TCR comes from a woman older than 75 in good health. Donor details come from another sample of the same person, matched by shared clones. The sequenced sample was blood. The rearrangement joined TRBV5-1 to TRBJ2-1, with TRBD2 tentatively as D gene (8 bases match). The sequence in DNA is TGCGCCAGCAGCTTGCTTTTAGCGGGACAGAGCTCCTACAATGAGCAGTTCTTC. Its amino acids are CASSLLLAGQSSYNEQFF.